Listed below are T cell receptor beta chains from one sample, sequenced in a study of blood T cell repertoires in COVID-19. Assay: immunoSEQ multiplex PCR; the TCRdb copy retains only in-frame clones and omits some. The table has around 400,000 clones, around nine tenths seen once. The sequencing sample was made of PBMCs or T cells enriched from blood (not recorded which). The receptors were gathered from a woman aged 18 to 35 who had been exposed to COVID-19. Both conserved end residues are part of each CDR3. Fields, in order: CDR3 DNA, CDR3 protein, J gene, CDR3 length, D gene, clone size, V gene. A D gene is named only where the DNA matches it firmly. Clone size is stated in some rows and not others, as once, few, many or a class when expanded.

CDR3 DNA: TGCGCCAGCAGTGAGTCCGACAGGTTTAGGGACGAGCAGTACTTC
CDR3 protein: CASSESDRFRDEQYF
J gene: TRBJ2-7
CDR3 length: 15
D gene: .
clone size: .
V gene: TRBV10-2

CDR3 DNA: TGTGCCAGCAGCACCAGAAACAGGGTGATCGGGACTGAAGCTTTCTTT
CDR3 protein: CASSTRNRVIGTEAFF
J gene: TRBJ1-1
CDR3 length: 16
D gene: .
clone size: .
V gene: TRBV9

CDR3 DNA: TGTGCCAGCAGCCCTAGCGGGGCCCAAGAGACCCAGTACTTC
CDR3 protein: CASSPSGAQETQYF
J gene: TRBJ2-5
CDR3 length: 14
D gene: TRBD2
clone size: .
V gene: TRBV7-2

CDR3 DNA: TGTGCCAGCCGGGTGGGACAGGCCACCTACGAGCAGTACTTC
CDR3 protein: CASRVGQATYEQYF
J gene: TRBJ2-7
CDR3 length: 14
D gene: TRBD1
clone size: once
V gene: TRBV19

CDR3 DNA: TGTGCCAGCAGCCGCCCCCCAGGGAGCGGGAGAACGGCCCAGTACTTC
CDR3 protein: CASSRPPGSGRTAQYF
J gene: TRBJ2-5
CDR3 length: 16
D gene: TRBD2
clone size: .
V gene: TRBV3-1/TRBV3-2

CDR3 DNA: TGTGCCAGTGCGGGGGGCTTGGGTAATTCACCCCTCCACTTT
CDR3 protein: CASAGGLGNSPLHF
J gene: TRBJ1-6
CDR3 length: 14
D gene: .
clone size: .
V gene: TRBV13

CDR3 DNA: TGTGCCAGCTCACCACCGGGGGGAACATACAATGAGCAGTTCTTC
CDR3 protein: CASSPPGGTYNEQFF
J gene: TRBJ2-1
CDR3 length: 15
D gene: .
clone size: .
V gene: TRBV18

CDR3 DNA: TGTGCCAGCTCACCATCCCCAGGGGTTTCCTACTACGAGCAGTACTTC
CDR3 protein: CASSPSPGVSYYEQYF
J gene: TRBJ2-7
CDR3 length: 16
D gene: .
clone size: .
V gene: TRBV18

CDR3 DNA: TGTGCCAGCAGTCGGGACAACTACGAGCAGTACTTC
CDR3 protein: CASSRDNYEQYF
J gene: TRBJ2-7
CDR3 length: 12
D gene: .
clone size: once
V gene: TRBV28

CDR3 DNA: TGTGCCAGCAGCCCCCAGAATAATGAAAAACTGTTTTTT
CDR3 protein: CASSPQNNEKLFF
J gene: TRBJ1-4
CDR3 length: 13
D gene: .
clone size: .
V gene: TRBV7-6

CDR3 DNA: TGTGCCAGCAGTCTGACAGGGGGCGCAGATACGCAGTATTTT
CDR3 protein: CASSLTGGADTQYF
J gene: TRBJ2-3
CDR3 length: 14
D gene: TRBD1
clone size: once
V gene: TRBV28

CDR3 DNA: TGCGCCAGCAGCGGCGTAGCGGGAGCAGGTGAGCAGTTCTTC
CDR3 protein: CASSGVAGAGEQFF
J gene: TRBJ2-1
CDR3 length: 14
D gene: TRBD2
clone size: .
V gene: TRBV5-1

CDR3 DNA: TGTGCTAGCAGCGGTAACTCAGGAAACACCATATATTTT
CDR3 protein: CASSGNSGNTIYF
J gene: TRBJ1-3
CDR3 length: 13
D gene: .
clone size: .
V gene: TRBV7-7

CDR3 DNA: TGTGCCAGCAGCTTTGCTAGCGGAAGTTGGGATGAGCAGTTCTTC
CDR3 protein: CASSFASGSWDEQFF
J gene: TRBJ2-1
CDR3 length: 15
D gene: TRBD2
clone size: few
V gene: TRBV11-2

CDR3 DNA: TGTGCCAGCAGGCGACAGGGGAGCACTGAAGCTTTCTTT
CDR3 protein: CASRRQGSTEAFF
J gene: TRBJ1-1
CDR3 length: 13
D gene: TRBD1
clone size: .
V gene: TRBV6-5